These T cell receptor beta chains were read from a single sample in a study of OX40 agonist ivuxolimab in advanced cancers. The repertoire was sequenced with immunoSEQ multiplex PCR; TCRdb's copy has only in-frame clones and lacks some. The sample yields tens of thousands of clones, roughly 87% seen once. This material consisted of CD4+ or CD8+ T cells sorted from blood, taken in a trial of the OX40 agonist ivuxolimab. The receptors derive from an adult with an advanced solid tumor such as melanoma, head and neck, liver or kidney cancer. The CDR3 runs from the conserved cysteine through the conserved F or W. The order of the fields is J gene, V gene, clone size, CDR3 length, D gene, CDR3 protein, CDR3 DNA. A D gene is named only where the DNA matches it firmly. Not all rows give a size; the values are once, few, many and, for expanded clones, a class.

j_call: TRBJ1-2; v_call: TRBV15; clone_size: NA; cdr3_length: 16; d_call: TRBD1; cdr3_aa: CATSRDIAGGSYGYTF; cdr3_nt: TGTGCCACCAGCAGAGATATTGCAGGGGGAAGCTATGGCTACACCTTC
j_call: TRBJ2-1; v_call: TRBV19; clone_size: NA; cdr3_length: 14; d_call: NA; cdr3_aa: CASSPIGRNNEQFF; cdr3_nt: TGTGCCAGTAGTCCAATAGGGCGGAACAATGAGCAGTTCTTC
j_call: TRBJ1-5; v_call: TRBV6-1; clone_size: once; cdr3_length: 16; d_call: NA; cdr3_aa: CASSELAEISNQPQHF; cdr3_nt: TGTGCCAGCAGTGAACTGGCGGAGATCAGCAATCAGCCCCAGCATTTT
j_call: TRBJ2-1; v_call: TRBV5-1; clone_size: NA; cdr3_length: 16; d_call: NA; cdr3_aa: CASSLEGTSSYNEQFF; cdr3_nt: TGCGCCAGCAGCTTGGAGGGCACCAGCTCCTACAATGAGCAGTTCTTC
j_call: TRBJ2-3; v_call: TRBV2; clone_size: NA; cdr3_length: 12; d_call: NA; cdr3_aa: CASTLGTDTQYF; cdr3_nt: TGTGCCAGCACCTTAGGCACAGATACGCAGTATTTT
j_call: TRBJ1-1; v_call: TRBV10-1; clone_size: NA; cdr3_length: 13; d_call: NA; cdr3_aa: CASSRNPGTEAFF; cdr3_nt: TGCGCCAGCAGCCGTAACCCAGGCACTGAAGCTTTCTTT
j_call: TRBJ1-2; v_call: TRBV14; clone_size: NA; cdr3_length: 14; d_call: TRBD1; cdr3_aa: CASSPTGTGGGYTF; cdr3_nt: TGTGCCAGCAGCCCTACCGGGACAGGGGGCGGCTACACCTTC
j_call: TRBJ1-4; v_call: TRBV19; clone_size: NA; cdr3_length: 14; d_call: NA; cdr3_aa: CASSFRDNREKLFF; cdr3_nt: TGTGCCAGTAGTTTCCGGGACAACAGGGAAAAACTGTTTTTT
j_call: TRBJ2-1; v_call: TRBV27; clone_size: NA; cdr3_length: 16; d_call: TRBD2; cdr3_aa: CASSGLAGGLYNEQFF; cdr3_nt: TGTGCCAGCAGCGGACTAGCGGGGGGGCTCTACAATGAGCAGTTCTTC
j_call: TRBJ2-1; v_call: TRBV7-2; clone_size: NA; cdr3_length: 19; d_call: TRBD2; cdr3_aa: CASSSQPGLAGGPLYEQFF; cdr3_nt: TGTGCCAGCAGCTCGCAGCCGGGACTAGCGGGGGGGCCGTTGTATGAGCAGTTCTTC
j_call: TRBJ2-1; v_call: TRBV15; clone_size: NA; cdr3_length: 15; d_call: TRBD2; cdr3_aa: CATSRGRTSGGAWFF; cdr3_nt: TGTGCCACCAGCAGAGGACGAACTAGCGGGGGGGCGTGGTTCTTC
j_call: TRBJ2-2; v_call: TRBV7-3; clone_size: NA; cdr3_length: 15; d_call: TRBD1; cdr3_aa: CASSPGTVNTGELFF; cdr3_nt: TGTGCCAGCAGCCCCGGGACAGTGAACACCGGGGAGCTGTTTTTT
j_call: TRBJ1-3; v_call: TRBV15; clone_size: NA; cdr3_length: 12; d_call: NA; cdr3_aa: CATSLRENTIYF; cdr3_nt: TGTGCCACCAGTCTAAGGGAGAACACCATATATTTT
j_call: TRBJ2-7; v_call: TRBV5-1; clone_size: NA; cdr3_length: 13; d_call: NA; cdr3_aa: CASSLDTSYEQYF; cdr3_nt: TGCGCCAGCAGCTTGGACACGTCCTACGAGCAGTACTTC
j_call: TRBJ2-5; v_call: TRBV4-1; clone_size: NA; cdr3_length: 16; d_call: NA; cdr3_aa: CASSYIIRGRREAQYF; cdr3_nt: TGCGCCAGCAGCTATATCATTCGGGGTCGAAGAGAGGCCCAGTACTTC
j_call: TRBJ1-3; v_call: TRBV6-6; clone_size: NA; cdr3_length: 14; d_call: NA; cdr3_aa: CASSSKDIGNTIYF; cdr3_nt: TGTGCCAGCAGTTCAAAGGACATTGGAAACACCATATATTTT
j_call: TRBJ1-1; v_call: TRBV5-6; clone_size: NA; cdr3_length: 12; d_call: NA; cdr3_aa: CASSKQNTEAFF; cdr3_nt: TGTGCCAGCAGCAAACAGAACACTGAAGCTTTCTTT
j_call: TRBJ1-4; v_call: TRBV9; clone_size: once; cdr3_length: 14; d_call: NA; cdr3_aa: CASSAGATNEKLFF; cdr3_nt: TGTGCCAGCAGCGCAGGGGCAACTAATGAAAAACTGTTTTTT
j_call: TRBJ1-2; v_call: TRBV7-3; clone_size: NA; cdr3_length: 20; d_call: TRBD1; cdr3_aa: CASSCTGDRLNTAANYGYTF; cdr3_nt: TGTGCCAGCAGCTGTACAGGGGACAGGCTAAACACCGCAGCTAACTATGGCTACACCTTC
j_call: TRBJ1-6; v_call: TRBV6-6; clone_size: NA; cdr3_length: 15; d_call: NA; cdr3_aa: CASRFEDGDNSPLHF; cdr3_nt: TGTGCCAGCAGATTCGAGGACGGGGATAATTCACCCCTCCACTTT
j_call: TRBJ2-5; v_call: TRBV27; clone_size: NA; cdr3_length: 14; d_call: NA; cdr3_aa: CASSGGPAQETQYF; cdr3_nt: TGTGCCAGCAGTGGAGGCCCAGCACAAGAGACCCAGTACTTC
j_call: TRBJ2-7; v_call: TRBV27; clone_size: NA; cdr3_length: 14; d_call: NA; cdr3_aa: CASSFRAGFGEQYF; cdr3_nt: TGTGCCAGCAGTTTTAGGGCAGGGTTTGGCGAGCAGTACTTC
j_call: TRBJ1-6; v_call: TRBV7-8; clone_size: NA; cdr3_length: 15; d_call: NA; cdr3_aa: CASSLSIRDNSPLHF; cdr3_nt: TGTGCCAGCAGCCTCTCAATTCGCGACAATTCACCCCTCCACTTT